A single sample gave rise to the 21 T cell receptor beta chains below, sequenced in a study of patients and donors after allogeneic stem cell transplantation (TCRdb year 2020). The library was prepared using RT-PCR. Sequencing relied on a NextSeq 550. The public reads were run again by TCRdb, first through fastp at Q25 and then through MiXCR, and only productive beta chains were kept. Under each unique CDR3 protein, matching rows form one entry showing the most common genes and DNA. Across this sample there are fewer than 250,000 distinct CDR3 sequences, with 11% to 15% seen only once. The top ten constitute around 10% of the sample. The sequenced sample consisted of blood, either unsorted or a sorted T cell fraction (not recorded which). The receptor source for this set is a human donor who was either an allogeneic HSCT recipient or a stem cell or donor lymphocyte infusion donor (not recorded which). It is not recorded whose cells these are; they may come from a transplant donor.

This rearrangement joins TRBV30 to TRBJ2-5; D is ambiguous. The CDR3 is 14 residues long. Germline values: CDR1 GTSNPN, CDR2 SVGIG (reference sequence). With 0 bases removed from V and 0 bases from J, the gap between germline ends came to 8 bases. Here the CDR3 DNA reads TGTGCCTGGAGTGTATTCGCCAACCAAGAGACCCAGTACTTC. It codes for CAWSVFANQETQYF.

The sample holds many counts of this clonotype. The genes are TRBV11-3 and TRBJ2-2, with D possibly matching TRBD2 (5 bases). V was trimmed by 5 bases and J by 2 bases, leaving 9 bases between them. Germline V gene lookup returns CDR1 SGHNT and CDR2 YENEEA. CDR3 size: 14 residues. The CDR3 coding sequence is TGTGCCAGCAGCCTCGGGGAAAACACCGGGGAGCTGTTTTTT. Protein product: CASSLGENTGELFF.

The chain links TRBV25-1 to TRBJ1-4; 8 bases are shared with TRBD1. CDR3 length: 14 residues. Germline V gene sequence: CDR1 MGHDK, CDR2 SYGVNS. The ends lost 2 bases at V and 8 bases at J; junction bases unmatched: 4. The CDR3: CASSEQGAREKLFF. The CDR3 DNA is TGTGCCAGCAGTGAACAGGGGGCGAGGGAAAAACTGTTTTTT.

The chain has TRBV10-3 and TRBJ2-7, with D possibly being TRBD1 (6 bases). Trimming took 2 bases from V and 2 from J, leaving 13 bases between them. The CDR3 runs 15 residues. The germline CDR1 and CDR2 sequences are ENHRY and SYGVKD. The CDR3 loop is CAISETRGYTYEQYF. As DNA, the CDR3 is TGTGCCATCAGTGAGACCAGGGGCTATACCTACGAGCAGTACTTC.

This clonotype came up many times. The V gene is TRBV20-1, the J gene TRBJ2-5; D not resolved. Germline loops: CDR1 DFQATT, CDR2 SNEGSKA (reference sequence). Trimming removed 5 bases from V and 1 base from J, with 14 bases in between. The CDR3 sequence is 14 residues long. CDR3 region: CSAGAMTSQETQYF. The CDR3 region has the DNA TGCAGTGCTGGAGCCATGACAAGCCAAGAGACCCAGTACTTC.

The chain uses TRBV28 and TRBJ1-2; D may be TRBD1 (6 bases). CDR3 length: 17 amino acids. Germline assignment: CDR1 MDHEN and CDR2 SYDVKM. The V gene lost 4 bases and the J gene lost 4 bases, with 22 bases spanning the gap. In DNA form, the CDR3 reads TGTGCCAGCAGTTCCACCCCTTTTGGGGGGCGCTCCTATGGCTACACCTTC. Translating it yields CASSSTPFGGRSYGYTF.

The J gene is TRBJ2-6, the V gene TRBV10-2; tentatively, D is TRBD2 (7 bases). V gave up 1 base and J gave up 0 bases, with 10 bases separating them. Germline values: CDR1 WSHSY, CDR2 SAAADI. This CDR3 contains 17 residues. The CDR3 region has the DNA TGCGCCAGCAGTGAGTGGGGGGGGCCCTCTGGGGCCAACGTCCTGACTTTC. It codes for CASSEWGGPSGANVLTF.

This clonotype was picked up many times. CDR3 sequence reads: CSVRVDTDTQYF. For the CDR3, the DNA is TGCAGCGTTCGGGTCGACACAGATACGCAGTATTTT. This chain links TRBV29-1 with TRBJ2-3; D unresolved. Germline assignment: CDR1 SQVTM and CDR2 ANQGSEA. Trimming cost V 5 bases and J 2 bases, with 8 bases left between them. The CDR3 runs to 12 residues.

The chain uses TRBV20-1 and TRBJ2-7; 8 nucleotides agree with TRBD1. Looked up from germline, CDR1 is DFQATT and CDR2 is SNEGSKA (reference sequence). The CDR3 loop spans 13 amino acids. The J segment lost 5 bases and the V segment lost 6 bases, leaving 9 bases of the junction unmatched. The CDR3 sequence: CSAPGQGLNEQYF. CDR3 coding DNA: TGCAGTGCCCCCGGACAGGGACTTAACGAGCAGTACTTC.

The chain recombines TRBV20-1 with TRBJ2-1; D remains ambiguous. From germline, CDR1 is DFQATT and CDR2 SNEGSKA (reference sequence). This CDR3 has 12 amino acids. With 4 bases removed from V and 2 bases from J, the gap between germline ends came to 6 bases. The CDR3 loop reads CSATLAYNEQFF. As DNA, the CDR3 is TGCAGTGCTACCCTAGCCTACAATGAGCAGTTCTTC.

A word on this clonotype: A read error may be the cause here, since a much bigger clone is one base away. The chain uses TRBV3-1 and TRBJ1-5; 8 nucleotides line up with TRBD1. This CDR3 is 13 amino acids long. Germline CDR1 is LGHDT and CDR2 is YNNKEL (reference sequence). V gave up 4 bases and J gave up 6 bases; unmatched junction bases: 2. CDR3: CASSPTGGQPQHF. The CDR3 DNA reads as TGTGCCAGCAGCCCCACAGGGGGTCAGCCCCAGCATTTT.

The J gene is TRBJ1-3, the V gene TRBV11-1; D ambiguous. Trimming shortened V by 5 bases and J by 0 bases, and 8 bases separated the two germline ends. Germline-derived CDR1 and CDR2 are SGHAT and FQDESV (reference sequence). CDR3 length: 14 residues. The CDR3 DNA follows: TGTGCCAGCAGCCAGACAAACTCTGGAAACACCATATATTTT. Its translation is CASSQTNSGNTIYF.

V gene TRBV20-1 combines with J gene TRBJ2-1; D gene ambiguous. Germline V gene data show CDR1 as DFQATT and CDR2 as SNEGSKA (reference sequence). V was pared by 3 bases and J by 8 bases, with 11 bases between. There are 12 residues in the CDR3. CDR3 DNA sequence: TGCAGTGCTAGGGAGATAGCTTATGAGCAGTTCTTC. It translates to CSAREIAYEQFF.

CDR3 nucleotide sequence: TGTGCCAGCCTTCGACTAGCGGGATACGAGCAGTACTTC. Protein product: CASLRLAGYEQYF. The chain recombines TRBV28 with TRBJ2-7; 11 nucleotides agree with TRBD2. The J segment lost 4 bases and the V segment lost 8 bases, leaving 4 bases of the junction unmatched. The CDR3 extends over 13 amino acids. The germline V gene has CDR1 MDHEN and CDR2 SYDVKM.

This clonotype was found a few times. The gene calls are TRBV6-1 and TRBJ2-1; TRBD1 might be the D (6 bases). CDR1 and CDR2 (germline): MNHNS, SASEGT. Deletions cut 0 bases from V and 11 bases from J, with 14 bases between. This CDR3 comprises 14 residues. CDR3 DNA sequence: TGTGCCAGCAGTGAAGCGGGGATGGACAGAAAGCAGTTCTTC. Residues: CASSEAGMDRKQFF.

This clonotype was counted a few times. The CDR3 loop reads CASSTDYGYTF. The CDR3 DNA reads as TGTGCCAGCTCGACCGACTATGGCTACACCTTC. This chain links TRBV18 with TRBJ1-2, with unresolved D. Between the trimmed V and J ends, which lost 6 bases and 3 bases, there was a span of 5 bases. This CDR3 has 11 amino acids. Germline loops: CDR1 KGHSH, CDR2 LQKENI.

The chain employs TRBV10-3 and TRBJ2-5; 11 bases are shared with TRBD1. The CDR3 covers 14 residues. CDR1 ENHRY and CDR2 SYGVKD come from the germline V gene. Trimming removed 6 bases from V and 4 bases from J; junction bases left unmatched: 4. Here the CDR3 DNA reads TGTGCCATCAGGGCCGGGACAGGGGGAGAGACCCAGTACTTC. Its translation: CAIRAGTGGETQYF.

The V gene is TRBV30, the J gene TRBJ1-1; D is unclear. Trimming pared 1 base from V and 1 base from J, leaving 10 bases between. Germline lookup yields CDR1 GTSNPN and CDR2 SVGIG (reference sequence). There are 14 residues in the CDR3. The CDR3 nucleotides read TGTGCCTGGAGTGGCGGACTGGGGAACACTGAAGCTTTCTTT. Translated: CAWSGGLGNTEAFF.

This sequence joins TRBV9 and TRBJ1-1; D unclear. The CDR3 sequence is 13 residues long. Trimming removed 4 bases from V and 4 bases from J, with 11 bases in between. Germline assignment: CDR1 SGDLS and CDR2 YYNGEE. For the CDR3, the DNA is TGTGCCAGCAGCACAATGGACGTCACTGAAGCTTTCTTT. The encoded protein is CASSTMDVTEAFF.

The V call is TRBV6-1, the J call TRBJ1-1; D uncertain. CDR3 length: 14 residues. V lost 10 bases, J lost 5 bases, and 20 bases lay in between. Looked up from germline, CDR1 is MNHNS and CDR2 is SASEGT. The CDR3 bases are TGTGCCACCCGGCTCGAGGGCGGGGAAACTGAAGCTTTCTTT. Encoded protein: CATRLEGGETEAFF.

This sequence joins TRBV4-2 and TRBJ2-1; no clear D. The ends were cut back, 1 base at V and 2 bases at J, with 15 bases in the middle. The CDR3 covers 17 residues. From germline, CDR1 is LGHNA and CDR2 YNFKEQ. CDR3 residues: CASSQVGRTGPYNEQFF. CDR3 nucleotides: TGTGCCAGCAGCCAAGTGGGCAGGACCGGTCCCTACAATGAGCAGTTCTTC.